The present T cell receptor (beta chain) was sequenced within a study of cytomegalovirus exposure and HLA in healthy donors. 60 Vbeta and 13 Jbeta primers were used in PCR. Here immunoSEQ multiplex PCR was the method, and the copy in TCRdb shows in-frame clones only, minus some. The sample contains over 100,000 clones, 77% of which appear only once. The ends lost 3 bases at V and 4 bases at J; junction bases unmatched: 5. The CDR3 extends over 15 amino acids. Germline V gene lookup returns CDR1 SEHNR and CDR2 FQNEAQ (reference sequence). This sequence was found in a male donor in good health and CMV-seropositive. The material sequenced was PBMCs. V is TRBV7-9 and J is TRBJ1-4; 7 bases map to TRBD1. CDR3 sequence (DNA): TGTGCCAGCAGCTTCCGACAGGGCTATAATGAAAAACTGTTTTTT. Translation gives CASSFRQGYNEKLFF.